Detailed here is one TCR beta chain. The target antigen is unknown. Libraries were prepared by immunoSEQ multiplex PCR; TCRdb keeps only in-frame clonotypes and omits some of them. The sample records tens of thousands of clones, around 81% being singletons. This sample's time point: week 23, last vaccination. A 20-mer mutant IDH1 peptide at 300 ug was injected subcutaneously with topical imiquimod. The data were obtained in a study of a mutant IDH1 vaccine in newly diagnosed glioma. About the research overall: All eight of the vaccinations patients received fell in weeks 1, 3, 5, 7, 11, 15, 19 and 23. Before enrollment, the patients had been treated with radiotherapy alone, temozolomide alone, or both together. Most of them had received both.

Germline loops: CDR1 SGHRS, CDR2 YFSETQ. V lost 0 bases to trimming and J lost 4 bases; unmatched junction nucleotides: 5. The CDR3 covers 15 residues. The sequence was collected from a woman aged 40 to 50 with glioma. Some clones in this sample may be carry-over from other donors' samples. Source: PBMCs, taken from a glioma patient whose treatment included an IDH1 peptide vaccine. The chain has TRBV5-1 and TRBJ2-3; 7 nucleotides agree with TRBD1. CDR3 residues: CASSLEGAHSDTQYF. Here the CDR3 DNA reads TGCGCCAGCAGCTTGGAGGGGGCGCACTCAGATACGCAGTATTTT.